This TCR beta chain was obtained from a study of OX40 agonist ivuxolimab in advanced cancers. Study background: Cohort: roughly 79% men, mean age about 60, aged about 20 to 90. Study results and caveats: The average count of expanded clones was higher among CD8+ T cells than among CD4+. Still undetermined is the antigen specificity of the expanded peripheral T cells. Among the lowest peripheral clonal expansion occurred in 0.1-3.0 mg/kg partial responders.

Trimming cost V 4 bases and J 6 bases; bases outside gene matches: 6. CDR1 is SGDLS, CDR2 YYNGEE, per germline. The CDR3 loop spans 14 amino acids. To note about this clone: Its cognate antigen is unknown.

Clones were read by immunoSEQ multiplex PCR, and TCRdb kept only the in-frame ones, dropping some. The table lists about 110,000 clones, more than 85% of them singletons. Sequences were derived from CD4+ or CD8+ T cells sorted from blood, sampled in a trial of the OX40 agonist ivuxolimab. J is TRBJ1-5 and V is TRBV9; 8 positions agree with TRBD1. The TCR comes from an adult with an advanced solid tumor such as melanoma, head and neck, liver or kidney cancer. In DNA form, the CDR3 reads TGTGCCAGCAGCCCCTCAGGGGGCCCTCAGCCCCAGCATTTT. Its translation is CASSPSGGPQPQHF.